These 32 T cell receptor beta chains were all obtained from the same sample, sequenced in a study of cytomegalovirus exposure and HLA in healthy donors. It was with 60 Vbeta and 13 Jbeta primers that the PCR ran. Here immunoSEQ multiplex PCR was the method, and the copy in TCRdb shows in-frame clones only, minus some. Of fewer than 100,000 clones in the sample, roughly 80% are singletons; the top ten hold 6.5% to 9%. The sequenced material came from PBMCs. These receptors all stem from a man aged 40-55 years in good health and CMV-seropositive.

The chain employs TRBV29-1 and TRBJ1-4; 8 nucleotides line up with TRBD1. This CDR3 has 14 residues. J was trimmed by 0 bases and V by 4 bases; bases with no gene match: 1. Germline V gene lookup returns CDR1 SQVTM and CDR2 ANQGSEA. Written as DNA, the CDR3 is TGCAGCGTTGGGACAGGGACAACTAATGAAAAACTGTTTTTT. Translated: CSVGTGTTNEKLFF.

The gene calls are TRBV6-1 and TRBJ2-5, with 8 bases that match TRBD1. The CDR3 has 14 residues. V dropped 6 bases and J dropped 4; count of bases not matched to a gene: 7. Germline-derived CDR1 and CDR2 are MNHNS and SASEGT. CDR3 loop: CASSGQGRGETQYF. The CDR3 region has the DNA TGTGCCAGCAGCGGACAGGGAAGAGGAGAGACCCAGTACTTC.

The V and J genes are TRBV5-5 and TRBJ2-4, with 8 bases identical to TRBD2. J gave up 3 bases and V 3 bases, and 5 bases lay outside the gene matches. The CDR3 is made up of 15 amino acids. Germline CDR1 and CDR2: SGHKS and YYEKEE (reference sequence). The DNA for the CDR3 is TGTGCCAGCAGCTCGGGGGCGGGGGGCAAAAACATTCAGTACTTC. This encodes CASSSGAGGKNIQYF.

V gene TRBV7-6 combines with J gene TRBJ2-2; 7 bases agree with TRBD2. The CDR3 spans 18 residues. The germline V gene encodes CDR1 SGHVS and CDR2 FNYEAQ. The V segment lost 0 bases and the J segment 0 bases; nucleotides outside the gene matches: 7. CDR3 bases: TGTGCCAGCAGCTTAGCGGTTTGGGAGGGTACGAACACCGGGGAGCTGTTTTTT. Amino acid sequence: CASSLAVWEGTNTGELFF.

V gene TRBV9 combines with J gene TRBJ2-3; D remains ambiguous. Looked up from germline, CDR1 is SGDLS and CDR2 is YYNGEE. V was cut by 2 bases and J by 11 bases, with 12 bases left in between. The CDR3 length is 12 residues. The CDR3 sequence is CASSVENNKQYF. In DNA form, the CDR3 reads TGTGCCAGCAGCGTCGAAAATAACAAGCAGTATTTT. The full variable domain, its missing parts supplied by reference TRBV9 and TRBJ2-3, is DSGVTQTPKHLITATGQRVTLRCSPRSGDLSVYWYQQSLDQGLQFLIQYYNGEERAKGNILERFSAQQFPDLHSELNLSSLELGDSALYFCASSVENNKQYFGPGTRLTVL.

The chain joins TRBV7-9 to TRBJ2-1; a possible D gene is TRBD2 (6 bases). Germline V gene lookup returns CDR1 SEHNR and CDR2 FQNEAQ (reference sequence). The CDR3 covers 15 residues. The germline V and J ends were trimmed by 7 bases and 6 bases, with 19 bases remaining between them. The CDR3 DNA is TGTGCCAGCACGGGCGGGGACGGGACCGGCAATGAGCAGTTCTTC. Its translation: CASTGGDGTGNEQFF.

The V and J genes are TRBV5-1 and TRBJ2-5; D is unresolved. The germline V gene encodes CDR1 SGHRS and CDR2 YFSETQ. Trimming removed 2 bases at V and 3 bases at J, with 5 bases between. The length of the CDR3 is 12 residues. The CDR3 bases are TGCGCCAGCAGCTTCTTAGAAGAGACCCAGTACTTC. This encodes CASSFLEETQYF.

This clone showed up just a few times. The chain links TRBV18 to TRBJ2-1, with a possible D match to TRBD2 (6 bases). Germline V CDR1 and CDR2: KGHSH, LQKENI. The CDR3 sequence is 12 residues long. The ends were cut back, 1 base at V and 8 bases at J, with 6 bases in the middle. The CDR3 coding sequence is TGTGCCAGCTCACCACGGGGGGATGAGCAGTTCTTC. Its protein product is CASSPRGDEQFF.

This clone has a single count. The chain is built from TRBV13 and TRBJ2-7; D is unclear. Trimming left V 3 bases short and J 8 bases short, with 11 bases between. This CDR3 spans 12 amino acids. CDR1 is PRHDT, CDR2 FYEKMQ, per germline (reference sequence). This CDR3 reads CASSLATTKQYF. In nucleotides, the CDR3 is TGTGCCAGCAGCTTGGCAACTACCAAGCAGTACTTC.

The rearrangement uses TRBV30 and TRBJ1-2; D is ambiguous. There are 12 residues in the CDR3. Germline lookup yields CDR1 GTSNPN and CDR2 SVGIG (reference sequence). V lost 7 bases and J 1 base, leaving 10 bases between the germline ends. The CDR3 loop reads CASTAINYGYTF. The CDR3 DNA is TGTGCCTCAACAGCCATTAACTATGGCTACACCTTC.

The chain is built from TRBV7-2 and TRBJ1-2, with a weak D call TRBD1 (6 bases). This CDR3 comprises 13 residues. V was cut by 2 bases and J by 4 bases, with 8 bases left in between. Germline CDR1 and CDR2: SGHTA and FQGNSA. CDR3: CASSLRGIYGYTF. Here the CDR3 DNA reads TGTGCCAGCAGCTTAAGGGGGATCTATGGCTACACCTTC.

This chain connects TRBV27 to TRBJ1-2; TRBD1 aligns across 8 bases. V lost 5 bases, J lost 8 bases, and 7 bases stayed unmatched. CDR1 is MNHEY, CDR2 SMNVEV, per germline (reference sequence). The CDR3 is 13 amino acids. CDR3 nucleotide sequence: TGTGCCAGCAGTGCCTCAGGGGGCCGAGGCTACACCTTC. Its protein product is CASSASGGRGYTF.

The chain recombines TRBV6-5 with TRBJ2-5, with TRBD2 identical over 14 bases. With the DNA end fitting TRBJ2-7 better, the J assignment may be wrong. This CDR3 has 15 residues. From germline, CDR1 is MNHEY and CDR2 SVGAGI. The DNA for the CDR3 is TGTGCCAGCAGTCTCTCGGGACTAGCGGGGGTCGAGCAGTACTTC. As protein: CASSLSGLAGVEQYF.

J is TRBJ2-7 and V is TRBV5-6; D gene ambiguous. Trimming removed 1 base from V and 2 bases from J, with 13 bases in between. Germline-derived CDR1 and CDR2 are SGHDT and YYEEEE. This CDR3 has 15 residues. As DNA, the CDR3 is TGTGCCAGCAGCTTGCGTCCGACTCCCACCTACGAGCAGTACTTC. Translation gives CASSLRPTPTYEQYF.

The chain couples TRBV7-2 to TRBJ2-5, with 16 bases that match TRBD2. Germline CDR1 is SGHTA and CDR2 is FQGNSA. J was trimmed by 2 bases and V by 3 bases; bases with no gene match: 6. The CDR3 is 18 residues long. CDR3 bases: TGTGCCAGCAGCTTCGGGGGACTAGCGGGGGGGATACAAGAGACCCAGTACTTC. Amino acids: CASSFGGLAGGIQETQYF.

V usage is TRBV11-3 and J usage is TRBJ2-5, with 8 bases lining up with TRBD1. Losses at the gene ends were 4 bases for V and 5 bases for J; bases not matched to a gene: 3. CDR3 length: 13 amino acids. Germline V gives CDR1 SGHNT, CDR2 YENEEA. CDR3 sequence reads: CASSSGGRETQYF. CDR3 nucleotide sequence: TGTGCCAGCAGCTCAGGGGGCAGGGAGACCCAGTACTTC.

V is TRBV5-1 and J is TRBJ1-4; 9 bases match TRBD1. The junction had 7 bases not matched to a gene; V was cut back by 4 bases and J by 6 bases. The CDR3 is 15 residues long. Germline CDR1 reads SGHRS; CDR2 reads YFSETQ. The CDR3 nucleotides read TGCGCCAGCAGCCGTGAGGGACAGGGACATGAAAAACTGTTTTTT. This encodes CASSREGQGHEKLFF.

The CDR3 here is CASSEQGASYGYTF. The CDR3 DNA is TGTGCCAGCAGTGAACAGGGGGCTAGCTATGGCTACACCTTC. This sequence joins TRBV2 and TRBJ1-2; 8 bases fit TRBD1. CDR1 and CDR2 (germline): SNHLY, FYNNEI. Trimming cost V 2 bases and J 4 bases; bases outside gene matches: 3. The CDR3 sequence is 14 residues long. The complete variable domain, with remaining parts taken from reference TRBV2 and TRBJ1-2, reads EPEVTQTPSHQVTQMGQEVILRCVPISNHLYFYWYRQILGQKVEFLVSFYNNEISEKSEIFDDQFSVERPDGSNFTLKIRSTKLEDSAMYFCASSEQGASYGYTFGSGTRLTVV.

The genes are TRBV5-1 and TRBJ2-2, with D possibly matching TRBD1 (5 bases). V lost 0 bases to trimming and J lost 7 bases, with 13 bases between them. This CDR3 comprises 15 residues. CDR1 and CDR2 from the germline V gene are SGHRS and YFSETQ. DNA of the CDR3: TGCGCCAGCAGCTTGGCCCCCAGGGTTGTCGGGGAGCTGTTTTTT. Encoded protein: CASSLAPRVVGELFF.

The rearrangement links TRBV6-1 to TRBJ2-3; D unresolved. Germline lookup yields CDR1 MNHNS and CDR2 SASEGT. V lost 11 bases and J lost 5, with 5 bases in between. CDR3 length: 9 amino acids. The CDR3 nucleotides are TGTGCCGCAGGAGATACGCAGTATTTT. This encodes CAAGDTQYF.

The chain uses TRBV11-2 and TRBJ1-5; a possible D gene is TRBD1 (6 bases). Trimming removed 2 bases from V and 1 base from J, with 6 bases in between. The germline gives CDR1 SGHAT, CDR2 FQNNGV. The CDR3 runs to 14 residues. The CDR3 DNA reads as TGTGCCAGCAGCTTACAGGGGAGCAATCAGCCCCAGCATTTT. Its translation: CASSLQGSNQPQHF.

This chain connects TRBV5-1 to TRBJ1-2; D is ambiguous. The CDR3 spans 16 residues. Germline assignment: CDR1 SGHRS and CDR2 YFSETQ. V was pared by 1 base and J by 4 bases, with 17 bases between. The CDR3 nucleotides are TGCGCCAGCAGCTTGAGCGGAAAGGCATTTGGCTATGGCTACACCTTC. It translates to CASSLSGKAFGYGYTF.

The chain carries TRBV11-2 and TRBJ2-3; 7 bases fit TRBD2. This CDR3 is 14 amino acids long. Germline V gives CDR1 SGHAT, CDR2 FQNNGV. J lost 6 bases, V lost 4 bases, and 7 bases had no gene match. DNA of the CDR3: TGTGCCAGCAGCTCACCCCAGGGAGGGGATACGCAGTATTTT. Protein product: CASSSPQGGDTQYF.

V usage is TRBV6-1 and J usage is TRBJ2-2; 8 bases match TRBD2. CDR1 and CDR2 (germline): MNHNS, SASEGT. Losses at the gene ends were 5 bases for V and 5 bases for J; bases not matched to a gene: 4. The CDR3 totals 14 residues. For the CDR3, the DNA is TGTGCCAGCAGTCGGGGGGGCCGAACCGGGGAGCTGTTTTTT. This sequence encodes CASSRGGRTGELFF.

The V gene is TRBV2, the J gene TRBJ2-5, with TRBD1 identical over 12 bases. The DNA end favors TRBJ2-7, so the J call may be wrong. The length of the CDR3 is 14 residues. Per the germline V gene, CDR1 is SNHLY and CDR2 is FYNNEI. CDR3 coding DNA: TGTGCCAGCAGTACCGGGACAGGGGGCCCCGAGCAGTACTTC. Its protein product is CASSTGTGGPEQYF.

DNA for the CDR3: TGCGCCAGCAGCCAAGAAACTCTCTCCTACAATGAGCAGTTCTTC. Its protein is CASSQETLSYNEQFF. V and J are TRBV4-3 and TRBJ2-1; D gene uncertain. V lost 0 bases, J lost 0 bases, and 6 bases lay in between. Per the germline V gene, CDR1 is LGHNA and CDR2 is YSLEER. CDR3 length equals 15 residues.

The CDR3 coding sequence is TGTGCCAGCAGCCCTAGACTAGCGATAACAAATGAGCAGTTCTTC. Its translation: CASSPRLAITNEQFF. This sequence joins TRBV28 and TRBJ2-1; TRBD2 agrees at 8 bases. V trimming: 6 bases; J trimming: 7 bases; junction bases outside the gene matches: 11. Germline loops: CDR1 MDHEN, CDR2 SYDVKM. The CDR3 totals 15 residues.

The rearrangement links TRBV7-2 to TRBJ2-5, with 13 bases identical to TRBD2. The CDR3 covers 15 residues. The trim removed 5 bases at V and 3 bases at J, leaving 3 bases unmatched. Germline CDR1 and CDR2: SGHTA and FQGNSA. CDR3 in DNA: TGTGCCAGCAGCCTGGGACTAGCGGGGAAAGAGACCCAGTACTTC. Protein product: CASSLGLAGKETQYF.

The V call is TRBV27, the J call TRBJ1-2, with D perhaps TRBD1 (5 bases). Germline loops: CDR1 MNHEY, CDR2 SMNVEV (reference sequence). The ends were cut back, 5 bases at V and 3 bases at J, with 19 bases in the middle. The CDR3 is 16 residues long. The CDR3 reads CASSPTPGRVDYGYTF. In DNA form, the CDR3 reads TGTGCCAGCAGTCCCACCCCGGGCAGGGTTGACTATGGCTACACCTTC.

Points on this clone: The junction differs from germline at one of its ends, possibly a read error. This sequence joins TRBV7-7 and TRBJ2-6; 8 bases align to TRBD1. Germline CDR1 is SSHAT and CDR2 is FNYEAQ (reference sequence). This CDR3 has 17 amino acids. CDR3 protein: CASSLGGQGYGANVLTF. In DNA form, the CDR3 reads TGTGCTAGCAGCTTAGGTGGACAGGGCTACGGGGCCAACGTCCTGACTTTC.

CDR3 nucleotide sequence: TGTGCCAGCAGCTTAGGCGGAGGGGGAGGGCCTTCCTACAATGAGCAGTTCTTC. Translation gives CASSLGGGGGPSYNEQFF. The chain recombines TRBV11-3 with TRBJ2-1, with D perhaps matching TRBD2 (7 bases). CDR1 and CDR2 (germline): SGHNT, YENEEA. The CDR3 length is 18 residues. The ends were cut back, 1 base at V and 1 base at J, with 17 bases in the middle.

The chain recombines TRBV5-1 with TRBJ2-6; TRBD1 agrees at 7 bases. CDR3 length equals 17 residues. In germline, CDR1 is SGHRS, CDR2 YFSETQ. Trimming removed 3 bases from V and 0 bases from J; junction bases left unmatched: 6. The chain's CDR3 is CASSSATGNSGANVLTF. CDR3 nucleotides: TGCGCCAGCAGCTCGGCGACAGGGAACTCTGGGGCCAACGTCCTGACTTTC.